The T cell receptor (beta chain) described here comes from a study of T-cell memory formation after mild COVID-19. Study-wide context: TCR clusters mostly belonged to single donors. General study findings and limits: The study detected some responding clones in pre-infection memory, suggesting cross-reactive memory joined.

This clonotype was seen at least ten times. What it binds is not known. CDR1 is SGDLS and CDR2 is YYNGEE in the germline V gene. V shed 0 bases and J shed 4 bases, with 2 bases lying between them. The CDR3 consists of 12 residues. Using its own MiXCR run on the 5' RACE reads, TCRdb lists one record per CDR3 protein. The top ten hold approximately 3.3% of the sample, which has some 160,000 distinct CDR3 sequences, 13% seen once. The V gene is TRBV9, the J gene TRBJ2-1; D gene uncertain. This clonotype was sampled from a man in his late teens or twenties who had mild COVID-19 (a few samples of this study predate the infection). Cell type and time point are not known. The sequencing input was PBMCs or a T cell subset sorted from them (not recorded which). This CDR3 reads CASSVDYNEQFF. DNA for the CDR3: TGTGCCAGCAGCGTAGATTACAATGAGCAGTTCTTC.